Described below is a single T cell receptor (beta chain) sequence and its context. Its antigen remains unknown. The data are from a study of cytomegalovirus exposure and HLA in healthy donors. Overall study findings and caveats: Among TCR beta chains, those listed as cytomegalovirus-associated numbered around 180.

Germline V lookup: CDR1 SGHTA, CDR2 FQGTGA. This CDR3 is built from 15 residues. V lost 5 bases and J lost 1, with 14 bases in between. PCR amplification relied on 60 Vbeta primers (plus 13 Jbeta primers). The table came from immunoSEQ multiplex PCR; TCRdb's copy has only in-frame clones and leaves some out. The profile shows over 150,000 clones, around 75% of them singletons. The sequence derives from a human donor in good health. The J gene is TRBJ1-1, the V gene TRBV7-3, with D maybe TRBD1 (6 bases). The sample consisted of PBMCs. The CDR3 protein is CASSPHGQKNTEAFF. The DNA of the CDR3 is TGTGCCAGCAGCCCGCACGGACAGAAGAACACTGAAGCTTTCTTT.